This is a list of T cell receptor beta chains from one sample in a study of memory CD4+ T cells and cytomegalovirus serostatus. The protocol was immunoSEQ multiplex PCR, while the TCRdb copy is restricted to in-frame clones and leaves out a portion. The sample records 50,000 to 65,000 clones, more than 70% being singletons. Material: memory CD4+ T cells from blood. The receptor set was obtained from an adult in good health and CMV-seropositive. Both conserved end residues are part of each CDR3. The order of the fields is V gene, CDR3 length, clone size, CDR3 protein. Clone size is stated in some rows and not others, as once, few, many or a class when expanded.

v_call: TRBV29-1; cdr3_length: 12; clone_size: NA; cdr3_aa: CSVESQTTEQFF
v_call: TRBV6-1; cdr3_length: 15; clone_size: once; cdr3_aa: CASSNREKGADTQYF
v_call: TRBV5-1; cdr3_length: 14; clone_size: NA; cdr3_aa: CASRKQGAADEQFF
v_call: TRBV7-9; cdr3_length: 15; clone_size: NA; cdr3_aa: CASTLGGGASDTQYF
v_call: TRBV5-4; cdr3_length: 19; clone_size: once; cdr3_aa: CASSPVPGLAGDHGGTQYF
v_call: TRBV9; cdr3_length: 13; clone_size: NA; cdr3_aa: CASSNLLVDTQYF
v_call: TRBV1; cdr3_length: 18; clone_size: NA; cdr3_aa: CTSSQEQGAKMNTGELFF
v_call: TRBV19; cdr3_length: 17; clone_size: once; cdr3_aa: CASSTGLLRRKADTQYF
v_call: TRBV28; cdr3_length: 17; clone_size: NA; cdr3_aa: CASSLTGGGAVYNEQFF
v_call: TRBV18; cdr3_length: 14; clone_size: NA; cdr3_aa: CASSPNREIGEQYF
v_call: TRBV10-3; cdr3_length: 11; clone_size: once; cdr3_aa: CAISENHEQYF
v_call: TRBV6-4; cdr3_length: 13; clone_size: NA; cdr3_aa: CASSDGSRAGYTF
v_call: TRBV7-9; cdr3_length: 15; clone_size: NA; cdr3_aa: CASSWGSLSGNTIYF
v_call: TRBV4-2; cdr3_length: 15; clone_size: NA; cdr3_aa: CASSQAGDSNQPQHF
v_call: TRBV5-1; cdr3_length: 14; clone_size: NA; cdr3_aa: CASRPGTEAYGYTF
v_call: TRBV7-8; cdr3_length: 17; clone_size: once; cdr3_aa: CASSRREPSLRDTEAFF
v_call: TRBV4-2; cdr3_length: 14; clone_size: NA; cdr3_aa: CASSQAGQGYEQYF
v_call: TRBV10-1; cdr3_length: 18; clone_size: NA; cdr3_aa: CASSPAYPRTGGIDTQYF
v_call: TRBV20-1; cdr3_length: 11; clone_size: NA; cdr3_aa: CSAPSGQQAFF
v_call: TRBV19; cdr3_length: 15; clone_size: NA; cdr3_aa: CASSERPGPGNTIYF
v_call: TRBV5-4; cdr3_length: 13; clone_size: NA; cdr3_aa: CASSIDRAGELFF
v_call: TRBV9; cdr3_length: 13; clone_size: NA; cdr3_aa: CASSSHYGAEAFF
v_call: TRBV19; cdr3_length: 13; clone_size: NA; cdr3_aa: CASSWASGYEQYF
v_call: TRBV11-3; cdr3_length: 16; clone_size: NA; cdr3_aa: CASSLDGNRAGETQYF
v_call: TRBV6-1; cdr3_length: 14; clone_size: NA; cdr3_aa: CASSGTSEWRGLFF
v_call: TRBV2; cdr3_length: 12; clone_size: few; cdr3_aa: CASRGSADTQYF
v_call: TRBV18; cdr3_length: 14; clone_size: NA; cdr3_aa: CASSEGLSGNTIYF
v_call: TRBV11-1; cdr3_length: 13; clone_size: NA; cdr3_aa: CASSPGQGGGYTF
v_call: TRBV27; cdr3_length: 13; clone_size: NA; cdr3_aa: CASSSDRRYGYTF
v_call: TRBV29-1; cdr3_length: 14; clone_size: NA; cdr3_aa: CSVEDGEGGYGYTF
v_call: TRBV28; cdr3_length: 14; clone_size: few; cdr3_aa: CAIQTSGTYYGYTF
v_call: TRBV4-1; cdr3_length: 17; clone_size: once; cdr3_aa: CASSQDPNRGGTGELFF
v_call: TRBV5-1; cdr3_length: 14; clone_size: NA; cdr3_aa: CASSPVGAYNEQFF
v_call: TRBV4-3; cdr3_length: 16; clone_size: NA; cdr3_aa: CASSPTRTGGYEKLFF
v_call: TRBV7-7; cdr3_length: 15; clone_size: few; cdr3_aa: CASSLPGSGRETQYF
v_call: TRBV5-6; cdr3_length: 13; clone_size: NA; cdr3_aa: CASSSGWGGEQYF
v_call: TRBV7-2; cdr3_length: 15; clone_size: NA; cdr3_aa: CASSLLGGDQETQYF
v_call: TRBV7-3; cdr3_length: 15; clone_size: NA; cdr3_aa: CASSPDRTNTGELFF
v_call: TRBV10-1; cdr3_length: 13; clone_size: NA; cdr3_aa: CASSDVRDNEQFF
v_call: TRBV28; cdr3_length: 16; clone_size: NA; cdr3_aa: CASSSPSGTLTYEQYF
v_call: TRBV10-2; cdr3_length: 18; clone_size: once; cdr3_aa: CASSESEGFRRGLYEQYF
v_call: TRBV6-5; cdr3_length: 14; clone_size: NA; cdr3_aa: CASSSPRGNTEAFF
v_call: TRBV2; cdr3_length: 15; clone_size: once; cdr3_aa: CASRAQGVGREKLFF
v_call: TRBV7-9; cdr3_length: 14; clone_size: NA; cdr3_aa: CASSRGLDGYEQYF
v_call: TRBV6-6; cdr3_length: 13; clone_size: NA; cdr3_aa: CASSSQADQPQHF
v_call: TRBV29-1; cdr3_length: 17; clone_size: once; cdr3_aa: CSVEKPGSISGANVLTF
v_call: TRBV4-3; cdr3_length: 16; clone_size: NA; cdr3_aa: CASSQDFGIYPSAQYF
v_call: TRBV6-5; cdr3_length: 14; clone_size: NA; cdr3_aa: CASRVRQTQETQYF
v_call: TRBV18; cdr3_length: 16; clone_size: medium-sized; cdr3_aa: CASSPQGGEPYNEQFF
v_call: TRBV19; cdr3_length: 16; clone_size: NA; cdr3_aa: CASSLRTGSYNSPLHF
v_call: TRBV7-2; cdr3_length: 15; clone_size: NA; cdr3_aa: CASSTQGLSGNTIYF
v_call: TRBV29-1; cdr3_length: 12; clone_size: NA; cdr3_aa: CSVEEGVDEQFF
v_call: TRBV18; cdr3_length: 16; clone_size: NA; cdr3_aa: CASSPGVGLPPYEQYF